A single sample is the source of the 16 T cell receptor beta chains below, sequenced in a study of cytomegalovirus exposure and HLA in healthy donors. The repertoire was sequenced with immunoSEQ multiplex PCR; TCRdb's copy has only in-frame clones and lacks some. The data contain about 98,000 clones, 87% of them singletons. Source material: PBMCs. Receptors were obtained from a young man in good health and CMV-seropositive.

V usage is TRBV5-1 and J usage is TRBJ2-2, with 11 bases that match TRBD2. Germline V gives CDR1 SGHRS, CDR2 YFSETQ. Trimming took 0 bases from V and 6 from J; bases not matched to a gene: 4. This CDR3 has 16 residues. In DNA form, the CDR3 reads TGCGCCAGCAGCTTGGCACTAGCGGGAGACCCCGGGGAGCTGTTTTTT. Its protein is CASSLALAGDPGELFF.

This clone was counted between two and nine times. The rearrangement uses TRBV18 and TRBJ2-5; weak D call: TRBD2 (6 bases). Germline CDR1 is KGHSH and CDR2 is LQKENI. V was cut by 6 bases and J by 2 bases, with 10 bases left in between. The CDR3 is 13 residues long. CDR3 bases: TGTGCCAGCTCCACAGGACTACAAGAGACCCAGTACTTC. As protein: CASSTGLQETQYF. Full variable domain (missing parts from reference TRBV18 and TRBJ2-5): NAGVMQNPRHLVRRRGQEARLRCSPMKGHSHVYWYRQLPEEGLKFMVYLQKENIIDESGMPKERFSAEFPKEGPSILRIQQVVRGDSAAYFCASSTGLQETQYFGPGTRLLVL.

J is TRBJ2-3 and V is TRBV4-3; TRBD2 is a possible D gene (6 bases). The CDR3 contains 17 residues. Germline CDR1 reads LGHNA; CDR2 reads YSLEER. Trimming took 4 bases from V and 4 from J, leaving 21 bases between them. The CDR3 region is CASSPGHMGGRADTQYF. The CDR3, as DNA: TGCGCCAGCAGCCCAGGACATATGGGGGGTAGGGCAGATACGCAGTATTTT.

The chain carries TRBV7-9 and TRBJ1-1; D is uncertain. Germline values: CDR1 SEHNR, CDR2 FQNEAQ (reference sequence). Trimming cost V 4 bases and J 1 base, with 13 bases left between them. This CDR3 region has 15 residues. CDR3 nucleotide sequence: TGTGCCAGCAGCTCCCTCTCCACAGCGAACACTGAAGCTTTCTTT. Amino acids: CASSSLSTANTEAFF.

The V gene is TRBV19, the J gene TRBJ1-3, with D possibly matching TRBD1 (5 bases). Germline CDR1 LNHDA, CDR2 SQIVND (reference sequence). Trimming pared 7 bases from V and 4 bases from J, leaving 17 bases between. CDR3 length: 15 amino acids. The CDR3 loop is CASTVLGGAGNTIYF. The CDR3 DNA sequence: TGTGCCAGTACCGTCCTGGGGGGTGCCGGAAACACCATATATTTT.

J is TRBJ1-1 and V is TRBV11-2, with a weak D call TRBD1 (6 bases). The CDR3 spans 15 residues. Germline CDR1 and CDR2: SGHAT and FQNNGV. Trimming removed 0 bases at V and 0 bases at J, with 8 bases between. In nucleotides, the CDR3 is TGTGCCAGCAGCTTAGAACAGGGTATGAACACTGAAGCTTTCTTT. Residues: CASSLEQGMNTEAFF. Complete variable domain (other parts from reference TRBV11-2 and TRBJ1-1): EAGVAQSPRYKIIEKRQSVAFWCNPISGHATLYWYQQILGQGPKLLIQFQNNGVVDDSQLPKDRFSAERLKGVDSTLKIQPAKLEDSAVYLCASSLEQGMNTEAFFGQGTRLTVV.

The chain has TRBV11-3 and TRBJ2-5; D perhaps matches TRBD2 (6 bases). The CDR3 runs 14 residues. Trimming took 3 bases from V and 1 from J, leaving 9 bases between them. Germline V gene data show CDR1 as SGHNT and CDR2 as YENEEA. As DNA, the CDR3 is TGTGCCAGCAGCTTCCGGGACTCCCAAGAGACCCAGTACTTC. Its protein is CASSFRDSQETQYF.

The J gene is TRBJ2-4, the V gene TRBV19, with 9 bases identical to TRBD1. Germline loops: CDR1 LNHDA, CDR2 SQIVND (reference sequence). The CDR3 is 19 amino acids. V lost 7 bases to trimming and J lost 1 base; unmatched junction nucleotides: 17. The CDR3, as DNA: TGTGCCAGTATGGACAGGGGCCAACCGGGACGAAGGGCCAAAAACATTCAGTACTTC. Its protein is CASMDRGQPGRRAKNIQYF.

The chain is built from TRBV4-2 and TRBJ2-7; perhaps TRBD1 as D (5 bases). Trimming stripped 0 bases from V and 6 bases from J, with 12 bases between. The CDR3 consists of 14 residues. Germline CDR1 is LGHNA and CDR2 is YNFKEQ. CDR3: CASSQDQGKGEQYF. CDR3 sequence (DNA): TGTGCCAGCAGCCAAGATCAGGGCAAGGGCGAGCAGTACTTC.

The chain has TRBV19 and TRBJ1-5; maybe TRBD1 (6 bases). Per germline, CDR1 LNHDA and CDR2 SQIVND (reference sequence). The V end was cut by 1 base, the J end by 6 bases, with 16 bases between. This CDR3 is 16 amino acids long. CDR3 in DNA: TGTGCCAGTAGTATAGTATTTCAGGGGCCCCTTCAGCCCCAGCATTTT. Its protein is CASSIVFQGPLQPQHF.

The chain links TRBV19 to TRBJ1-4; 7 bases align to TRBD1. The V segment lost 5 bases and the J segment 0 bases; nucleotides outside the gene matches: 6. Germline CDR1 is LNHDA and CDR2 is SQIVND (reference sequence). The CDR3 has 16 residues. The CDR3 DNA reads as TGTGCCAGTAGTGGAAGGGACAGTGCAACTAATGAAAAACTGTTTTTT. Translating gives CASSGRDSATNEKLFF.

V is TRBV4-2 and J is TRBJ1-4; D gene uncertain. Germline loops: CDR1 LGHNA, CDR2 YNFKEQ. The CDR3 extends over 17 amino acids. Trimming stripped 1 base from V and 0 bases from J, with 12 bases between. The CDR3 sequence is CASSQVFGTATNEKLFF. The CDR3 nucleotides read TGTGCCAGCAGCCAAGTTTTTGGAACAGCAACTAATGAAAAACTGTTTTTT.

This clone was seen just once. The chain recombines TRBV19 with TRBJ1-2; TRBD1 matches at 7 bases. The CDR3 is 15 amino acids. Germline V gives CDR1 LNHDA, CDR2 SQIVND (reference sequence). Trimming removed 6 bases from V and 4 bases from J; junction bases left unmatched: 11. CDR3 nucleotide sequence: TGTGCCAGTAGCACTACAGGGGCCGCCTCCTATGGCTACACCTTC. This codes for CASSTTGAASYGYTF.

This chain joins TRBV6-6 and TRBJ2-7, with TRBD2 matching over 10 bases. This CDR3 contains 15 residues. V shed 8 bases and J 4 bases; nucleotides not matched to a gene: 11. Germline V gives CDR1 MNHNY, CDR2 SVGAGI (reference sequence). CDR3 in amino acids: CASFGLAGEGYEQYF. The CDR3 DNA sequence: TGTGCCAGCTTCGGGCTAGCGGGAGAGGGGTACGAGCAGTACTTC.

The rearrangement uses TRBV11-2 and TRBJ1-1, with 7 bases matching TRBD1. Trimming cost V 5 bases and J 1 base; bases outside gene matches: 7. CDR3 size: 15 residues. Germline V CDR1 and CDR2: SGHAT, FQNNGV. CDR3 amino acids: CASSLLTGTNTEAFF. CDR3 bases: TGTGCCAGCAGCCTCCTGACAGGGACGAACACTGAAGCTTTCTTT.

This sequence joins TRBV29-1 and TRBJ2-1; 12 nucleotides agree with TRBD2. CDR1 and CDR2 from the germline V gene are SQVTM and ANQGSEA. The CDR3 consists of 14 residues. J lost 4 bases, V lost 5 bases, and 3 bases had no gene match. CDR3 sequence reads: CSVTGTSGYNEQFF. For the CDR3, the DNA is TGCAGCGTTACCGGGACTAGCGGGTACAATGAGCAGTTCTTC.